This T cell receptor beta chain was identified during a study of blood T cell repertoires in COVID-19 (dated by TCRdb to the early 2020s). With respect to the entire study: The collaborator samples originated in the United States, Italy and Spain and spanned the acute and convalescent phases of COVID-19. Nearly every sample came with metadata listing a de-identified subject ID, COVID-19 status, age in years and sex. The material from the prospective study consisted of cDNA or gDNA derived from T cells, B-cell-depleted T cells, or PBMCs. The repertoires were released in a freely available public database meant as a resource for research on the immune response to SARS-CoV-2. Where available, HLA class I and class II types were obtained from metadata supplied by the sample provider rather than from assay-based typing. Samples came from the ongoing ImmuneRACE study (first 160 participants) plus 1,254 subjects from 6 global collaborators. The dataset comprised deeply sampled blood TCRbeta repertoires from subjects exposed to, actively infected with, or recovered from COVID-19. Paper-wide results and their limitations: The amount of clinical and demographic metadata varied by source and participant and was provided uncurated.

As regards this clone: Which antigen it targets is not known. Qualities for individual bases were not recorded, and no much larger clone is one base off.

Each collaborating institution followed its own protocols to collect whole blood in K2EDTA tubes. For TCRbeta analysis, collaborator samples were shipped as frozen whole blood, as isolated PBMCs, or as DNA extracted from either sample type. TCRbeta CDR3 regions were amplified from genomic DNA by means of the immunoSEQ Assay, a bias-controlled multiplex PCR. The original methods were these. Nucleated cell counts per sample were estimated from amplification of reference gene primers within the assay. To quantify the absolute abundance of each unique TCRbeta CDR3 rearrangement, sequence reads were collapsed and filtered. For each sample, productive Simpson clonality was calculated as the square root of Simpson's diversity index over productive rearrangements. TCRdb re-hosts the immuneACCESS table, in-frame sequences only. Its copies lack some clones; in the studies checked, an unresolved V gene accounts for under half of them, and the cause for the rest is not known. From that table come the V and J calls and clone size; the DNA was used to work out D and trimming. The sample table holds roughly 13,000 clones, of which around nine tenths were seen once. The ten largest clones add up to about 18% of the sample.

This TCR was recovered from a human donor with active COVID-19. The donor label of this sample is uncertain. Sequenced sample: peripheral blood.

The CDR3 has the sequence CASSLARAGLAAETQYF. The DNA sequence is as follows: TGTGCCAGCAGCTTAGCGCGGGCGGGACTAGCCGCGGAGACCCAGTACTTC. In this chain, TRBV7-9 is recombined with TRBJ2-5; the junction holds 9 bases that match TRBD2. CDR1 and CDR2 (SEHNR, FQNEAQ) derive from the germline V gene (reference sequence). From V the trimming removes 0 bases and from J it removes 5 bases, while the gene matches leave 10 bases of the junction unaccounted for. The CDR3 covers 17 residues, taking in both the cysteine and the phenylalanine. Only the CDR3 part of the read is kept: 51 bases, read in frame from the first base.